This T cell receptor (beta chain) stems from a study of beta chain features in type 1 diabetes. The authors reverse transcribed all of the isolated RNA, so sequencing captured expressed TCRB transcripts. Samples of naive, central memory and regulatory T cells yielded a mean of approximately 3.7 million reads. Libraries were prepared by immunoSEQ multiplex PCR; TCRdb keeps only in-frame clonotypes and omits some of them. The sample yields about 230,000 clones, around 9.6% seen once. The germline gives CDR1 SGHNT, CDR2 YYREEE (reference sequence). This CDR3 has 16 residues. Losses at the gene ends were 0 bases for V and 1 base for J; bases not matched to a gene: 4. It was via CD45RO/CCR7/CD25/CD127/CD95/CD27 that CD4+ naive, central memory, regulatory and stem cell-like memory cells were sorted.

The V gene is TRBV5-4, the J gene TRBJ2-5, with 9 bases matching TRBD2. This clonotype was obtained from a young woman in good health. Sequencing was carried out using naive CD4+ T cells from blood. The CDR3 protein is CASSLEASGAQETQYF. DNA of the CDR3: TGTGCCAGCAGCTTGGAGGCTAGCGGGGCCCAAGAGACCCAGTACTTC.